This T cell receptor beta chain was identified in a study of Tregs in tolerant kidney transplant recipients. Only in-frame clones appear in the TCRdb table, and some are missing; sequencing was by immunoSEQ multiplex PCR. This table holds about 110,000 clones, around 90% found once. Germline loops: CDR1 SGHTA, CDR2 FQGNSA. The CDR3 spans 17 residues. V lost 4 bases, J lost 0 bases, and 7 bases stayed unmatched. Sample: CD4+ T cells from blood, taken before the transplant. V is TRBV7-2 and J is TRBJ2-1, with 9 bases identical to TRBD2. This TCR was sampled from a human donor who received a combined kidney and bone marrow transplant. The CDR3 sequence: CASSYRGGDSSYNEQFF. The CDR3 nucleotides read TGTGCCAGCAGCTATCGCGGGGGGGATAGCTCCTACAATGAGCAGTTCTTC. The full variable domain, rest sourced from reference TRBV7-2 and TRBJ2-1, is GAGVSQSPSNKVTEKGKDVELRCDPISGHTALYWYRQSLGQGLEFLIYFQGNSAPDKSGLPSDRFSAERTGGSVSTLTIQRTQQEDSAVYLCASSYRGGDSSYNEQFFGPGTRLTVL.